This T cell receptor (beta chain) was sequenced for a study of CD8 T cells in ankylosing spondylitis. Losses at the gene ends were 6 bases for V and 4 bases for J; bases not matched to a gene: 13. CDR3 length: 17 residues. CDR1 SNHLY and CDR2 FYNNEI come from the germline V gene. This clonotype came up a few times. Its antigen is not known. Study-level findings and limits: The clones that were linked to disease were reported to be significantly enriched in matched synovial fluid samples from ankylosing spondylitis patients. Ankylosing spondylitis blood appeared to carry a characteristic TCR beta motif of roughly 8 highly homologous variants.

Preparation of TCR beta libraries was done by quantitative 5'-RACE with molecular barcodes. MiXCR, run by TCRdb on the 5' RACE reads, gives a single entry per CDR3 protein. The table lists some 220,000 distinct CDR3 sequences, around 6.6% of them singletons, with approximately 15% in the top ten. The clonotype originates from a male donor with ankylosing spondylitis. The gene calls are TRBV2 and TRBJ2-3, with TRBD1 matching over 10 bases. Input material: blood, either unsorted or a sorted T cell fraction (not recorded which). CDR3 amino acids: CASSDNDRGQEADTQYF. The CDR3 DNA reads TGTGCCAGCAGCGACAATGACAGGGGGCAAGAGGCAGATACGCAGTATTTT.